This T cell receptor (beta chain) comes out of a study of Ad26.COV2.S vaccination and SARS-CoV-2 variants. Findings and caveats of the study: Total T cell responses were possibly underestimated by TCR breadth and depth analyses.

This clone has a single count. The antigen remains undetermined. Specified treatment: over 15 received Ad26.COV2.S at low or high dose, single or two shots; 5 received placebo; per-sample allocation not given. Day 63 after the first vaccine or placebo injection was the time point for sampling. Clones were sequenced by immunoSEQ multiplex PCR, and TCRdb holds only the in-frame ones, with some missing. Of roughly 330,000 clones listed, almost 90% are singletons. Losses at the gene ends were 5 bases for V and 2 bases for J; bases not matched to a gene: 14. The CDR3 extends over 18 amino acids. Germline CDR1 and CDR2: SGHTA and FQGNSA.

The clonotype comes from a person aged 18-60 years who received the Ad26.COV2.S COVID-19 vaccine or a placebo. The chain uses TRBV7-2 and TRBJ2-3; the match to TRBD2 covers 9 bases. Here the sequenced sample was peripheral blood, taken in a trial of Ad26.COV2.S vaccine versus placebo. CDR3 region: CASSREGLLAGTTDTQYF. The CDR3 region has the DNA TGTGCCAGCAGCCGCGAGGGGTTACTAGCGGGTACCACAGATACGCAGTATTTT.